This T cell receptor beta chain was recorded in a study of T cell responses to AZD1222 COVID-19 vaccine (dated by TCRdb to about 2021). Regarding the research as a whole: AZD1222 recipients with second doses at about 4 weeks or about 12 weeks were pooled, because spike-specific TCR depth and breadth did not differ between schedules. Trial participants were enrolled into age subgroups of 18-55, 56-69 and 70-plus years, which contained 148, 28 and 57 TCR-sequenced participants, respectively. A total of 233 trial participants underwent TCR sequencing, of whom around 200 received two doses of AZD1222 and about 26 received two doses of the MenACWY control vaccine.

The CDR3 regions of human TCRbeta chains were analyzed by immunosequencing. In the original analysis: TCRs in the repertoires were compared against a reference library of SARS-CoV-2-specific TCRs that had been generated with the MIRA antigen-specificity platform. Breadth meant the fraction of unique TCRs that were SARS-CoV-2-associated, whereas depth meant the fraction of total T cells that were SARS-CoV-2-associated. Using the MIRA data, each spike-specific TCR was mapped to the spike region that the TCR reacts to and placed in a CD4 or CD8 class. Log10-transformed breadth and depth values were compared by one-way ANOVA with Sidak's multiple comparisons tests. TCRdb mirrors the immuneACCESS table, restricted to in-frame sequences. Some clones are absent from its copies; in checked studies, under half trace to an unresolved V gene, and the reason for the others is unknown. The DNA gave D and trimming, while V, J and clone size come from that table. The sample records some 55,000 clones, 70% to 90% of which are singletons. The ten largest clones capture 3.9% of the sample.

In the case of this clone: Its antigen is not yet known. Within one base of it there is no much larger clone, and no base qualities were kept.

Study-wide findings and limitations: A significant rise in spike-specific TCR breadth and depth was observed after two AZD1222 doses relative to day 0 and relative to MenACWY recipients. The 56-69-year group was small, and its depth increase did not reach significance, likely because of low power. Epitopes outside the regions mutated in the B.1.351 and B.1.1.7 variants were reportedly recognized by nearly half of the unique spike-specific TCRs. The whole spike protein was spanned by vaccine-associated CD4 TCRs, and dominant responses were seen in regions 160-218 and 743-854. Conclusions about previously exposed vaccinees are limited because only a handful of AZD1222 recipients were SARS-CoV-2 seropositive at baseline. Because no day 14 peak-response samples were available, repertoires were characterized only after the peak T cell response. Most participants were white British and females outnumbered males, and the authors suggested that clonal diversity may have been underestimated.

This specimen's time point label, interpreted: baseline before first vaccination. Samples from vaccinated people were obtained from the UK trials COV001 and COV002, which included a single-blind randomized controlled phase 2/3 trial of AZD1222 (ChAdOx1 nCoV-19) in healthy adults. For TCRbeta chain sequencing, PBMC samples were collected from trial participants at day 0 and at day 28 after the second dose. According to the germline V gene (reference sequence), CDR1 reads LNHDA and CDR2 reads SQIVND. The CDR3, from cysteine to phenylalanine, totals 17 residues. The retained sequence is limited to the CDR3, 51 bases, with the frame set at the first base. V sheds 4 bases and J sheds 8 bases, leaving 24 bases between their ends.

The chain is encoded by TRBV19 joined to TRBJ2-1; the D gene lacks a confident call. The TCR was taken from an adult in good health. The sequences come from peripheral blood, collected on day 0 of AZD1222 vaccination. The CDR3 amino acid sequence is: CASSNENSKPGADEQFF. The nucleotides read TGTGCCAGTAGTAATGAGAATAGTAAACCGGGCGCCGATGAGCAGTTCTTC.